The 30 T cell receptor beta chains in this list originate from one sample, sequenced in a study of blood T cells in healthy people across ages. With a J-beta primer mix and a sample-barcoded 5' primer, a second PCR ran about 6 to 11 cycles. TCRdb used MiXCR to reprocess the 5' RACE reads, holding one entry per CDR3 protein. The data contain more than 700,000 distinct CDR3 sequences, about 55% of them seen just once; the ten biggest clones take up 41%. Sample: blood. These TCRs come from an older man in good health.

The V and J genes are TRBV6-1 and TRBJ2-4; D uncertain. The J call may be mistaken, given a closer DNA end match to TRBJ2-7. The germline gives CDR1 MNHNS, CDR2 SASEGT. This CDR3 is 13 amino acids long. CDR3: CASSDGIGHEQYF. The CDR3 nucleotides are TGTGCCAGCAGTGATGGAATCGGGCACGAGCAGTACTTC.

The sample holds a few counts of this clonotype. The chain carries TRBV29-1 and TRBJ1-4; D gene unclear. This CDR3 spans 13 amino acids. The V gene lost 4 bases and the J gene lost 8 bases, with 14 bases spanning the gap. Germline CDR1 reads SQVTM; CDR2 reads ANQGSEA. The CDR3 reads CSVAVSFREKLFF. DNA of the CDR3: TGCAGCGTTGCGGTCTCCTTCAGGGAAAAACTGTTTTTT.

This clonotype has at least ten counts. This chain uses TRBV12-3 or TRBV12-4 with TRBJ2-7, with unresolved D. V was pared by 6 bases and J by 2 bases, with 5 bases between. The CDR3 is made up of 11 amino acids. This chain's CDR3 is CASRATYEQYF. The DNA for the CDR3 is TGTGCCAGCAGGGCAACCTACGAGCAGTACTTC.

The chain couples TRBV6-6 to TRBJ1-5; possible D gene TRBD1, 5 bases. The CDR3 runs 13 residues. V was cut by 11 bases and J by 5 bases, with 16 bases left in between. Germline-derived CDR1 and CDR2 are MNHNY and SVGAGI (reference sequence). The CDR3 is CAATRASDQPQHF. The CDR3 region has the DNA TGTGCCGCCACCAGGGCGAGCGATCAGCCCCAGCATTTT.

V usage is TRBV9 and J usage is TRBJ2-3; D may be TRBD1 or TRBD2 (6 bases each). The CDR3 sequence is 15 residues long. The germline gives CDR1 SGDLS, CDR2 YYNGEE. The V end lost 0 bases, the J end lost 14 bases, and 22 bases lay between the germline ends. CDR3: CASSVAAGEDRYAYF. The CDR3 DNA reads TGTGCCAGCAGCGTAGCCGCAGGGGAGGACAGATACGCGTATTTT.

The rearrangement joins TRBV12-3 or TRBV12-4 to TRBJ2-3; D might be TRBD1 or TRBD2, each matching 6 bases. V was clipped by 3 bases and J by 11 bases, with 12 bases between them. CDR3 length: 12 amino acids. CDR3 sequence (DNA): TGTGCCAGCAGTTTTGGGGGGCTTGAGCAGTATTTT. Its translation is CASSFGGLEQYF.

This clonotype was observed at least ten times. The rearrangement links TRBV7-8 to TRBJ1-2; D is uncertain. V was clipped by 3 bases and J by 4 bases, with 12 bases between them. The CDR3 sequence is 14 residues long. The germline gives CDR1 SGHVS, CDR2 FQNEAQ. The CDR3 DNA is TGTGCCAGCAGCTTGGTACCTGTGGGCTATGGCTACACCTTC. This gives the protein CASSLVPVGYGYTF.

CDR3 sequence (DNA): TGTGCCAGCGGGGTCGGAGCCAAAAACATTCAGTACTTC. Residues: CASGVGAKNIQYF. V gene TRBV7-2 combines with J gene TRBJ2-4; D is ambiguous. The germline V and J ends were trimmed by 8 bases and 0 bases, with 8 bases remaining between them. CDR1 SGHTA and CDR2 FQGNSA come from the germline V gene. The CDR3 loop spans 13 amino acids.

The CDR3 loop is CASSQGPTTNQETQYF. CDR3 DNA sequence: TGCGCCAGCAGCCAAGGACCAACGACCAACCAAGAGACCCAGTACTTC. This sequence joins TRBV4-1 and TRBJ2-5; D is undetermined. Looked up from germline, CDR1 is MGHRA and CDR2 is YSYEKL. The CDR3 sequence is 16 residues long. Between the trimmed V and J ends, which lost 1 base and 0 bases, there was a span of 12 bases.

This clonotype was seen more than once but under ten times. V usage is TRBV4-2 and J usage is TRBJ2-3, with 9 positions matching TRBD2. The CDR3 loop spans 19 amino acids. V trimming: 0 bases; J trimming: 2 bases; junction bases outside the gene matches: 12. The germline gives CDR1 LGHNA, CDR2 YNFKEQ. The CDR3 region is CASSQDWGRLAGITDTQYF. The CDR3 DNA follows: TGTGCCAGCAGCCAAGATTGGGGACGTCTAGCGGGGATCACAGATACGCAGTATTTT.

The chain uses TRBV24-1 and TRBJ2-1; unclear D gene. The germline V and J ends were trimmed by 4 bases and 1 base, with 4 bases remaining between them. Looked up from germline, CDR1 is KGHDR and CDR2 is SFDVKD. This CDR3 contains 13 residues. CDR3 region: CATSDPSYNEQFF. The CDR3, as DNA: TGTGCCACCAGTGACCCTTCCTACAATGAGCAGTTCTTC.

The chain combines TRBV21-1 with TRBJ2-5. TRBV21-1 counts as a pseudogene. The CDR3 is 17 residues long. The CDR3 coding sequence is TGTGCCAGCAGCTCAAGCACCCACAGAGCTGAGGAAGAGACCCAGTACTTC. Its translation: CASSSSTHRAEEETQYF.

The chain uses TRBV5-4 and TRBJ2-1, with 10 nucleotides matching TRBD2. Germline assignment: CDR1 SGHNT and CDR2 YYREEE (reference sequence). V shed 3 bases and J 0 bases; nucleotides not matched to a gene: 6. The CDR3 consists of 17 residues. CDR3 residues: CASSSPASGGSYNEQFF. The CDR3, as DNA: TGTGCCAGCAGCTCCCCGGCTAGCGGGGGCTCCTACAATGAGCAGTTCTTC.

This chain joins TRBV12-3 or TRBV12-4 and TRBJ2-5; D possibly corresponds to TRBD1 (6 bases). Trimming left V 5 bases short and J 4 bases short, with 8 bases between. There are 12 residues in the CDR3. The CDR3 is CASSTGPETQYF. The CDR3 coding sequence is TGTGCCAGCAGTACAGGGCCAGAGACCCAGTACTTC.

This chain links TRBV7-2 with TRBJ2-1; a weak D match, TRBD2 (6 bases). This CDR3 is 15 amino acids long. Germline CDR1 is SGHTA and CDR2 is FQGNSA. Trimming shortened V by 1 base and J by 4 bases, and 11 bases separated the two germline ends. The chain's CDR3 is CASSLEAGPYNEQFF. DNA for the CDR3: TGTGCCAGCAGCTTAGAGGCGGGACCTTACAATGAGCAGTTCTTC. Supplemented by reference TRBV7-2 and TRBJ2-1, the full variable domain reads GAGVSQSPSNKVTEKGKDVELRCDPISGHTALYWYRQSLGQGLEFLIYFQGNSAPDKSGLPSDRFSAERTGGSVSTLTIQRTQQEDSAVYLCASSLEAGPYNEQFFGPGTRLTVL.

This chain joins TRBV28 and TRBJ2-1, with TRBD2 matching 7 bases. V lost 7 bases to trimming and J lost 1 base; unmatched junction nucleotides: 7. Germline V gives CDR1 MDHEN, CDR2 SYDVKM. The length of the CDR3 is 15 residues. The CDR3 spells CASKPGGASYNEQFF. In DNA, the CDR3 is TGTGCCAGCAAACCGGGGGGAGCTTCCTACAATGAGCAGTTCTTC.

This chain connects TRBV20-1 to TRBJ2-1; 10 positions match TRBD2. Germline CDR1 is DFQATT and CDR2 is SNEGSKA (reference sequence). The CDR3 is made up of 15 amino acids. V lost 4 bases, J lost 8 bases, and 11 bases stayed unmatched. The CDR3 here is CSAILGLAGADEQFF. CDR3 nucleotides: TGCAGTGCTATCCTGGGGCTAGCGGGAGCGGATGAGCAGTTCTTC.

This clonotype was detected only a few times. The chain's CDR3 is CAISESQGGHRDAYF. CDR3 coding DNA: TGTGCCATCAGTGAATCGCAGGGAGGACACAGAGACGCGTATTTT. The chain links TRBV10-3 to TRBJ2-3; weak D call: TRBD2 (6 bases). Trimming took off 3 bases at V and 14 bases at J, with 24 bases between the two ends. The CDR3 has 15 amino acids. Germline V gene lookup returns CDR1 ENHRY and CDR2 SYGVKD.

The chain combines TRBV27 with TRBJ2-1, with a tentative D call TRBD2 (6 bases). The V end was cut by 3 bases, the J end by 1 base, with 16 bases between. The CDR3 spans 17 residues. Per germline, CDR1 MNHEY and CDR2 SMNVEV (reference sequence). Written as DNA, the CDR3 is TGTGCCAGCAGTTTCAAACCACGGGAGAGGTCCTACAATGAGCAGTTCTTC. As protein: CASSFKPRERSYNEQFF.

CDR3 in DNA: TGTGCCAGCAGCTTCGAAGGACTAGCGTCAAATGAGCAGTTCTTC. This sequence encodes CASSFEGLASNEQFF. The chain recombines TRBV7-2 with TRBJ2-1; 9 nucleotides align to TRBD2. With 3 bases clipped from V and 7 bases from J, the junction kept 7 bases outside the gene matches. Germline V lookup: CDR1 SGHTA, CDR2 FQGNSA. The length of the CDR3 is 15 residues.

This clonotype turned up a few times. The V and J genes are TRBV7-2 and TRBJ2-1; tentatively, D is TRBD2 (5 bases). V gave up 1 base and J gave up 1 base, with 11 bases separating them. This CDR3 has 16 residues. Germline assignment: CDR1 SGHTA and CDR2 FQGNSA. CDR3 loop: CASSLVSSASYNEQFF. For the CDR3, the DNA is TGTGCCAGCAGCTTAGTAAGTAGCGCTTCCTACAATGAGCAGTTCTTC.

The chain employs TRBV5-1 and TRBJ1-1; D not resolved. V lost 1 base and J lost 4, with 11 bases in between. Looked up from germline, CDR1 is SGHRS and CDR2 is YFSETQ. This CDR3 spans 14 amino acids. The CDR3 DNA sequence: TGCGCCAGCAGCTTGAGTACGCTGGGCACTGAAGCTTTCTTT. It yields the protein CASSLSTLGTEAFF.

The chain is built from TRBV24-1 and TRBJ2-1; 9 nucleotides match TRBD2. Germline V lookup: CDR1 KGHDR, CDR2 SFDVKD. The CDR3 is made up of 14 amino acids. Unmatched junction bases numbered 5, after V lost 4 bases and J lost 8 bases. The CDR3 sequence: CATSEPSGTDEQFF. Here the CDR3 DNA reads TGTGCCACCAGTGAACCTAGCGGGACTGATGAGCAGTTCTTC.

V usage is TRBV15 and J usage is TRBJ1-4; D is perhaps TRBD1 (5 bases). CDR1 is LNHNV and CDR2 is YYDKDF in the germline V gene (reference sequence). Trimming left V 1 base short and J 7 bases short, with 7 bases between. This CDR3 has 13 amino acids. Here the CDR3 reads CATSRGRGEKLFF. DNA of the CDR3: TGTGCCACCAGCAGAGGGAGGGGTGAAAAACTGTTTTTT.

This clonotype showed up just a few times. Here the CDR3 DNA reads TGTGCCAGCAGTGACATACAGCAAAATTCACCCCTCCACTTT. Its translation: CASSDIQQNSPLHF. The genes are TRBV2 and TRBJ1-6; D is undetermined. Trimming took off 3 bases at V and 7 bases at J, with 10 bases between the two ends. Germline CDR1 reads SNHLY; CDR2 reads FYNNEI. The CDR3 runs 14 residues.

The chain uses TRBV24-1 and TRBJ2-1; 9 bases fit TRBD2. V trimming: 9 bases; J trimming: 0 bases; junction bases outside the gene matches: 2. CDR1 KGHDR and CDR2 SFDVKD come from the germline V gene. This CDR3 comprises 14 residues. As DNA, the CDR3 is TGTGCCACCCATAGCGGGGGCTCCTACAATGAGCAGTTCTTC. Translated, it gives CATHSGGSYNEQFF.

The chain recombines TRBV20-1 with TRBJ2-7; D call uncertain. Trimming took off 0 bases at V and 3 bases at J, with 18 bases between the two ends. Germline V gene data show CDR1 as DFQATT and CDR2 as SNEGSKA (reference sequence). The length of the CDR3 is 16 residues. The CDR3 is CSARDLRRLNIYEQYF. The CDR3 nucleotides read TGCAGTGCTAGAGATCTTCGTAGACTCAATATCTACGAGCAGTACTTC.

Only one count was recorded for this clonotype. The rearrangement links TRBV28 to TRBJ2-3; D possibly uses TRBD1 or TRBD2 (6 bases each). Germline CDR1 reads MDHEN; CDR2 reads SYDVKM. Trimming removed 2 bases from V and 6 bases from J, with 15 bases in between. The CDR3 runs to 15 residues. The CDR3 coding sequence is TGTGCCAGCAGTTTAGAGGGGGGATTGAGGGATACGCAGTATTTT. It specifies CASSLEGGLRDTQYF.

The chain combines TRBV18 with TRBJ2-3, with 8 bases lining up with TRBD2. This CDR3 has 17 residues. Germline V gene sequence: CDR1 KGHSH, CDR2 LQKENI. The junction had 10 bases not matched to a gene; V was cut back by 5 bases and J by 0 bases. CDR3 in DNA: TGTGCCAGCTCAGCCTTAACTAGCGGAGCTAGCACAGATACGCAGTATTTT. Translating gives CASSALTSGASTDTQYF.

This clonotype showed up just a few times. The chain links TRBV12-5 to TRBJ2-7; D is ambiguous. The CDR3 has 13 amino acids. Per the germline V gene, CDR1 is LGHNT and CDR2 is FRNRAP. Trimming pared 0 bases from V and 6 bases from J, leaving 9 bases between. CDR3: CASGLVGDGEQYF. For the CDR3, the DNA is TGTGCTAGTGGTTTGGTAGGTGATGGCGAGCAGTACTTC.